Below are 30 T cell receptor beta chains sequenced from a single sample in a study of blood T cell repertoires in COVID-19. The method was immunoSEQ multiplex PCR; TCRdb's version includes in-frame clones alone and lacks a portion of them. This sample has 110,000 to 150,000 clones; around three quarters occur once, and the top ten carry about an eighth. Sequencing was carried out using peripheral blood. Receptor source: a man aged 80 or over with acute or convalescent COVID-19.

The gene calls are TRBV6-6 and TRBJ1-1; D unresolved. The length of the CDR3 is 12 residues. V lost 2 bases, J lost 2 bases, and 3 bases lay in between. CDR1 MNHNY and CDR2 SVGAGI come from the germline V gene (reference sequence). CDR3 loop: CASSYLNTEAFF. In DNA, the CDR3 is TGTGCCAGCAGTTACCTTAACACTGAAGCTTTCTTT.

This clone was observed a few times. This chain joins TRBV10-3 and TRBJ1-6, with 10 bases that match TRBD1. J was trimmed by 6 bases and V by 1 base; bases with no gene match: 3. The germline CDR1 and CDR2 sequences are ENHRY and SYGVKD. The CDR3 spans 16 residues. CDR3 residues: CAISEFRDRGNSPLHF. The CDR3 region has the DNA TGTGCCATCAGTGAGTTCCGGGACAGGGGTAATTCACCCCTCCACTTT.

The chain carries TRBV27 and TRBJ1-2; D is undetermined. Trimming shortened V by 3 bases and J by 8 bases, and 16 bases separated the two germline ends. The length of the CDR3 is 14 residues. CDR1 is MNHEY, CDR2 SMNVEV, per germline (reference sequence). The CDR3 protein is CASSFRGGNGGYTF. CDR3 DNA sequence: TGTGCCAGCAGTTTCCGGGGAGGTAATGGGGGCTACACCTTC.

CDR3 amino acids: CASSQVGSASSYEQYF. In DNA form, the CDR3 reads TGTGCCAGCAGCCAAGTCGGGTCGGCTTCCTCCTACGAGCAGTACTTC. V and J are TRBV4-2 and TRBJ2-7; no firm D call. V gave up 1 base and J gave up 0 bases, with 13 bases separating them. The CDR3 totals 16 residues. CDR1 and CDR2 (germline): LGHNA, YNFKEQ.

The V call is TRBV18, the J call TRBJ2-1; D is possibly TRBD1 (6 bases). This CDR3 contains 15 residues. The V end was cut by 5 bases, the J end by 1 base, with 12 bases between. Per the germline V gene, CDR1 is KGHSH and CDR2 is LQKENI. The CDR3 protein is CASSSSGASYNEQFF. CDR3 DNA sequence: TGTGCCAGCTCATCCTCAGGGGCGTCCTACAATGAGCAGTTCTTC.

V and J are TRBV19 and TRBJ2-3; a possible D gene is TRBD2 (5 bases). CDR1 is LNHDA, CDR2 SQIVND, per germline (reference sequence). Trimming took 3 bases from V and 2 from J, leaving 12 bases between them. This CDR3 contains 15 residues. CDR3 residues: CASSMMIGDTDTQYF. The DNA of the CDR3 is TGTGCCAGTAGTATGATGATCGGGGACACAGATACGCAGTATTTT.

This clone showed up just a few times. Here the CDR3 reads CASTAGRGGYTF. The CDR3 bases are TGTGCCAGCACGGCAGGGCGGGGAGGCTACACCTTC. The chain joins TRBV28 to TRBJ1-2, with D possibly TRBD1 on 5 matching bases. Germline V gives CDR1 MDHEN, CDR2 SYDVKM. Trimming took 7 bases from V and 8 from J, leaving 14 bases between them. The CDR3 is 12 residues long.

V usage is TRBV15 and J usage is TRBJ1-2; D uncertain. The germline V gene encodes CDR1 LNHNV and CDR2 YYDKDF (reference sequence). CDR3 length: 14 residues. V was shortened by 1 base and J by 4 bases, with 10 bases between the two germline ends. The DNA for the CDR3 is TGTGCCACCAGCAGAGCCACAGATGTCTATGGCTACACCTTC. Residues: CATSRATDVYGYTF.

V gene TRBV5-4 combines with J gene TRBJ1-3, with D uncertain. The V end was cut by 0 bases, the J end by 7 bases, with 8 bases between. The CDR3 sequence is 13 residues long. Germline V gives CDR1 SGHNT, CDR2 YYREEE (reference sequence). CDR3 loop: CASSLDLKNTIYF. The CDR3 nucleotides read TGTGCCAGCAGCTTGGACCTAAAGAACACCATATATTTT. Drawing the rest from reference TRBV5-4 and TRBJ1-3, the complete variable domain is ETGVTQSPTHLIKTRGQQVTLRCSSQSGHNTVSWYQQALGQGPQFIFQYYREEENGRGNFPPRFSGLQFPNYSSELNVNALELDDSALYLCASSLDLKNTIYFGEGSWLTVV.

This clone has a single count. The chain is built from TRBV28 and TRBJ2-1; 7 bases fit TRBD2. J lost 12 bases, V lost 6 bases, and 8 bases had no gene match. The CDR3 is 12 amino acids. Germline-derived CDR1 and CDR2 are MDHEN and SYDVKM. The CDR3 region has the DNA TGTGCCAGCAGGACCGGGGAGGGGTCGCAGTTCTTC. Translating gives CASRTGEGSQFF.

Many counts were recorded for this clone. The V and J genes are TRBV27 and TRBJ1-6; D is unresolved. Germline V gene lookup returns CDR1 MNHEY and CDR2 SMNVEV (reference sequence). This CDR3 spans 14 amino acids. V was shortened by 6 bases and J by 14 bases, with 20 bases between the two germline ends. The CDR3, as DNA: TGTGCCAGCAGGACCGGTGGAGGGCAGAAGGCCCTCCACTTT. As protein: CASRTGGGQKALHF.

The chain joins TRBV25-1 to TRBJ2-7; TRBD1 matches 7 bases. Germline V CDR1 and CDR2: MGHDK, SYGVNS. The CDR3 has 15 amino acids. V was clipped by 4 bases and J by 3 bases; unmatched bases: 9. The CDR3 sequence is CASSASTGENYEQYF. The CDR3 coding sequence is TGTGCCAGCAGTGCATCCACAGGGGAAAACTACGAGCAGTACTTC.

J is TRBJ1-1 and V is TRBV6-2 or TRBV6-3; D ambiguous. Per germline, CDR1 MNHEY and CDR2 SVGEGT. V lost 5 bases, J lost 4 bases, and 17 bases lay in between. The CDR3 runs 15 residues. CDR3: CASSNTRDPFTEAFF. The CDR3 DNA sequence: TGTGCCAGCAGTAACACCCGGGATCCTTTCACTGAAGCTTTCTTT.

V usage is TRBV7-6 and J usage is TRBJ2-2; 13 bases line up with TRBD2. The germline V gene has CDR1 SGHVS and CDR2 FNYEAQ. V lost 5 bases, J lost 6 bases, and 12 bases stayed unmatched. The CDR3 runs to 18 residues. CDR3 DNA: TGTGCCAGCAGCCCGCAACAACTAGCGGGGGGGCTAGCCGGGGAGCTGTTTTTT. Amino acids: CASSPQQLAGGLAGELFF.

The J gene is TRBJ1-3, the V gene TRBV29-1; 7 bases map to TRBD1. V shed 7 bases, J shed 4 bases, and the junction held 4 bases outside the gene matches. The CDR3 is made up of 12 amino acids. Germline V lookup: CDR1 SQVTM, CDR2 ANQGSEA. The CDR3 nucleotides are TGCAGCGGAGGGACAGCCGGAAACACCATATATTTT. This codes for CSGGTAGNTIYF.

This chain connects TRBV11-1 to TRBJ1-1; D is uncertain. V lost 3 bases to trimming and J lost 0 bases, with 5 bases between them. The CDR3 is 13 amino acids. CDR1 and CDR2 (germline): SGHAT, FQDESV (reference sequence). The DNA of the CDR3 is TGTGCCAGCAGCTTCCCCGTGAACACTGAAGCTTTCTTT. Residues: CASSFPVNTEAFF.

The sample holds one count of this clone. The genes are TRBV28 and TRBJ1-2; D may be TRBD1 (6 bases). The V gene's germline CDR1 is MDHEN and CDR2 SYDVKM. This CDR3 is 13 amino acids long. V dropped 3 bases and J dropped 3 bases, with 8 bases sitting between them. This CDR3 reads CASSLGGHYGYTF. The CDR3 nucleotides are TGTGCCAGCAGTTTGGGGGGGCACTATGGCTACACCTTC.

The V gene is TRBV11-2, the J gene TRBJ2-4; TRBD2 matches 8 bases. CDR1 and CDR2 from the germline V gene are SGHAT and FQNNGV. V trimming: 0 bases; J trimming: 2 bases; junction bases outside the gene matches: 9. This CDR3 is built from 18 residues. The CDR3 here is CASSLDPPTGGTKNIQYF. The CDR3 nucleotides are TGTGCCAGCAGCTTAGATCCCCCGACGGGGGGGACCAAAAACATTCAGTACTTC.

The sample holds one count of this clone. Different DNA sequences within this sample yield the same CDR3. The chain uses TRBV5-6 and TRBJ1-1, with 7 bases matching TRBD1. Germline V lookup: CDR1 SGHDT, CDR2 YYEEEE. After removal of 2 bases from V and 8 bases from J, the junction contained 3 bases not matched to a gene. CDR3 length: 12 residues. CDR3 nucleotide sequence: TGTGCCAGCAGCTTATTAGGGGGCGAAGCTTTCTTT. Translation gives CASSLLGGEAFF.

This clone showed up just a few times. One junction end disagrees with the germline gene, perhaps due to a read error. The CDR3 sequence: CASREDRENTEAFF. CDR3 coding DNA: TGTGCCAGCAGGGAAGACAGGGAGAACACTGAAGCTTTCTTT. This chain joins TRBV2 and TRBJ1-1; TRBD1 matches 7 bases. Looked up from germline, CDR1 is SNHLY and CDR2 is FYNNEI. The CDR3 is 14 residues long.

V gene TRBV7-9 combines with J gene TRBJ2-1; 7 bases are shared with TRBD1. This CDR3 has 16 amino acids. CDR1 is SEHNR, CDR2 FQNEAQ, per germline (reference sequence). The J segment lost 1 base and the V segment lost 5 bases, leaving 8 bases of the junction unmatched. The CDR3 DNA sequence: TGTGCCAGCAGCGGCCGCGACAGGGTGTCCTACAATGAGCAGTTCTTC. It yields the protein CASSGRDRVSYNEQFF.

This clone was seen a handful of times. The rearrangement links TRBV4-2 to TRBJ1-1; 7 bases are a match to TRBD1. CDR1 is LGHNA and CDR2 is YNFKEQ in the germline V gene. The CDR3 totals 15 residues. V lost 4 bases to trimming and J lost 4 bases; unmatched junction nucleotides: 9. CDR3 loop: CASSPAENRGTEAFF. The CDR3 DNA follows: TGTGCCAGCAGCCCCGCTGAAAACAGGGGCACTGAAGCTTTCTTT.

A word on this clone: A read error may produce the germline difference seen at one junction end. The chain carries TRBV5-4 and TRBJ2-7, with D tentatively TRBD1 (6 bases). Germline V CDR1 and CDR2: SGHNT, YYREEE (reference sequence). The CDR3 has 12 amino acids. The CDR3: CASSRTGSATTF. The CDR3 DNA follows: TGTGCCAGCAGCCGCACAGGGTCCGCGACAACATTC.

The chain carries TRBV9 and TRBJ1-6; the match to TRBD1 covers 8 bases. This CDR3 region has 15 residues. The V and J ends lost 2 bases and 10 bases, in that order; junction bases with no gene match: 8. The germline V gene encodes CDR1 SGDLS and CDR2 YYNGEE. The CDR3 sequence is CASSVSTGVGSPLHF. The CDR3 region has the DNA TGTGCCAGCAGCGTTTCGACAGGGGTTGGGTCACCCCTCCACTTT.

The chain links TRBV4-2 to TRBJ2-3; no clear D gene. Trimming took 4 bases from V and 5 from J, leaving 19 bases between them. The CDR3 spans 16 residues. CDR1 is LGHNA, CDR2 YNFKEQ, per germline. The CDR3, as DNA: TGTGCCAGCAGCCTCGTTACGGCTCCCGAGGAAGATACGCAGTATTTT. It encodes CASSLVTAPEEDTQYF.

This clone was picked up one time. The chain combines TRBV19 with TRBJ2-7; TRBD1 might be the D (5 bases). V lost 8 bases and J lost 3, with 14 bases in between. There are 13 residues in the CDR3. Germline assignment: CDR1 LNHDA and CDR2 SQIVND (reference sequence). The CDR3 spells CASSRQFVYEQYF. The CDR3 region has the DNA TGTGCCAGTTCTCGACAGTTCGTCTACGAGCAGTACTTC. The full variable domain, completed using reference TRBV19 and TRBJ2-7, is DGGITQSPKYLFRKEGQNVTLSCEQNLNHDAMYWYRQDPGQGLRLIYYSQIVNDFQKGDIAEGYSVSREKKESFPLTVTSAQKNPTAFYLCASSRQFVYEQYFGPGTRLTVT.

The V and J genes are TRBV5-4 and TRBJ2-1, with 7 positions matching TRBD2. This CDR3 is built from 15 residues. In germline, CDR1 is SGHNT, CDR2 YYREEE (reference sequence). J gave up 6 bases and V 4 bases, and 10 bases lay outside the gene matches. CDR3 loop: CASSLWGGGTNEQFF. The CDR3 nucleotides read TGTGCCAGCAGCCTTTGGGGCGGGGGTACCAATGAGCAGTTCTTC. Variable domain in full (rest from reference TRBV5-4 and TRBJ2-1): ETGVTQSPTHLIKTRGQQVTLRCSSQSGHNTVSWYQQALGQGPQFIFQYYREEENGRGNFPPRFSGLQFPNYSSELNVNALELDDSALYLCASSLWGGGTNEQFFGPGTRLTVL.

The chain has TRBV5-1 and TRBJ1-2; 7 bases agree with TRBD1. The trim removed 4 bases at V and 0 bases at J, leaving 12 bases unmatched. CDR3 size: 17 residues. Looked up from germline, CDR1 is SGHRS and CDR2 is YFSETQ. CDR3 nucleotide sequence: TGCGCCAGCAGCCCCACAGGGGCCTTTTCCTCTAACTATGGCTACACCTTC. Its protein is CASSPTGAFSSNYGYTF.

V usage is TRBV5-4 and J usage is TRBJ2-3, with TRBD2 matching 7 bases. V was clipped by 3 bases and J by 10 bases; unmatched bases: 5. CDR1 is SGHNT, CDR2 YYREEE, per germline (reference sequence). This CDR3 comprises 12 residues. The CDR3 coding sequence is TGTGCCAGCAGCTGGACGGGAGGATCGCAGTATTTT. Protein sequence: CASSWTGGSQYF.

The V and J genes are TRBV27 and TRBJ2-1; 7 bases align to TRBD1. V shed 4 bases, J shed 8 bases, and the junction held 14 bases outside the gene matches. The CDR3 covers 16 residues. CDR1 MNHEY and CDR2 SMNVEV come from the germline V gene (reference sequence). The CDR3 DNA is TGTGCCAGCAGTTCATACAGGGGCTTGGTAAAAGATGAGCAGTTCTTC. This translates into CASSSYRGLVKDEQFF.